Here is one T cell receptor (beta chain) with its context. How the authors handled the data: From reference gene primer amplification, estimates of nucleated cell counts were derived. Using immunoSEQ multiplex PCR, the repertoire was profiled, and TCRdb retains in-frame clones only, with some absent. That table furnishes V, J and clone size, whereas the DNA furnished D and trimming. The table has approximately 61,000 clones, 85% seen once; the top ten hold roughly 5%. This record comes from a study of blood T cell repertoires in COVID-19. Across the whole study: From T cells, B-cell-depleted T cells, or PBMCs came the material, which was cDNA or gDNA.

The germline V gene encodes CDR1 MNHEY and CDR2 SMNVEV (reference sequence). The CDR3 sequence is 13 residues long. V was pared by 2 bases and J by 6 bases, with 7 bases between. The chain has TRBV27 and TRBJ2-2; D unresolved. This TCR was sampled from a man between 65 and 85 years old with acute or convalescent COVID-19. Sequencing used peripheral blood. This CDR3 is CASSLVSAGELFF. CDR3 nucleotides: TGTGCCAGCAGTTTAGTTAGTGCCGGGGAGCTGTTTTTT.